Following are 30 T cell receptor beta chains from one sample sequenced in a study of PD-L1 blockade in urothelial cancer (dated by TCRdb to 2016 to 2017). Library construction relied on the immunoSEQ multiplex PCR assay. The table comes from immuneACCESS by way of TCRdb, which keeps in-frame sequences with V and J called. Part of the clones is missing from these tables; in studies checked, under half for an unresolved V gene and the rest for unknown reasons. Within this sample are approximately 79,000 clones, with around 87% of them counted one time only. The ten largest clonotypes hold more than 5.5% of the sample. The sequenced sample was PBMCs, obtained around atezolizumab (anti-PD-L1) treatment. These TCRs come from a woman aged 70-85 years with urothelial cancer.

The chain carries TRBV30 and TRBJ1-3; D is undetermined. The V and J ends lost 1 base and 1 base respectively, with 11 bases between them. CDR3 size: 15 residues. Germline V lookup: CDR1 GTSNPN, CDR2 SVGIG (reference sequence). DNA of the CDR3: TGTGCCTGGAGTGGAGGACTTCGGTCTGGAAACACCATATATTTT. Protein sequence: CAWSGGLRSGNTIYF. Full variable domain (rest looked up from reference TRBV30 and TRBJ1-3): SQTIHQWPATLVQPVGSPLSLECTVEGTSNPNLYWYRQAAGRGLQLLFYSVGIGQISSEVPQNLSASRPQDRQFILSSKKLLLSDSGFYLCAWSGGLRSGNTIYFGEGSWLTVV.

The chain is built from TRBV7-2 and TRBJ2-2; possibly TRBD1 for D (5 bases). The CDR3 is 17 residues long. The ends were cut back, 2 bases at V and 0 bases at J, with 13 bases in the middle. The germline CDR1 and CDR2 sequences are SGHTA and FQGNSA. The CDR3 sequence: CASSLPSDSANTGELFF. The CDR3 DNA follows: TGTGCCAGCAGCTTACCCTCCGACAGCGCGAACACCGGGGAGCTGTTTTTT.

The chain uses TRBV19 and TRBJ2-2; D remains unclear. V gave up 7 bases and J gave up 8 bases, with 14 bases separating them. The CDR3 extends over 13 amino acids. Germline loops: CDR1 LNHDA, CDR2 SQIVND (reference sequence). This CDR3 is CASKDGGYGELFF. The CDR3 nucleotides are TGTGCCAGTAAAGACGGCGGATATGGGGAGCTGTTTTTT. The whole variable domain, filled in from reference TRBV19 and TRBJ2-2, reads DGGITQSPKYLFRKEGQNVTLSCEQNLNHDAMYWYRQDPGQGLRLIYYSQIVNDFQKGDIAEGYSVSREKKESFPLTVTSAQKNPTAFYLCASKDGGYGELFFGEGSRLTVL.

The chain carries TRBV10-3 and TRBJ2-7; 9 nucleotides align to TRBD1. Germline assignment: CDR1 ENHRY and CDR2 SYGVKD. Trimming at V came to 6 bases and at J to 4 bases, leaving 7 bases not matched to a gene. This CDR3 has 14 residues. CDR3 sequence (DNA): TGTGCCATCAGACCCGGGACAGGGAAGTACGAGCAGTACTTC. It yields the protein CAIRPGTGKYEQYF.

The chain combines TRBV7-9 with TRBJ2-3; 12 bases align to TRBD2. Per the germline V gene, CDR1 is SEHNR and CDR2 is FQNEAQ (reference sequence). The V segment lost 1 base and the J segment 4 bases; nucleotides outside the gene matches: 6. The CDR3 has 17 amino acids. The CDR3 sequence is CASSLDLAGGLADTQYF. DNA of the CDR3: TGTGCCAGCAGCTTAGACCTAGCGGGGGGGCTAGCAGATACGCAGTATTTT.

The chain employs TRBV5-1 and TRBJ2-7; TRBD2 matches 14 bases. The germline V gene encodes CDR1 SGHRS and CDR2 YFSETQ. The CDR3 has 16 amino acids. Germline trimming cut 4 bases from V and 4 bases from J; bases unmatched to any gene: 7. The CDR3 protein is CASSRTGTSGSYEQYF. In DNA form, the CDR3 reads TGCGCCAGCAGCAGAACCGGGACTAGCGGGAGTTACGAGCAGTACTTC.

V usage is TRBV5-6 and J usage is TRBJ2-2; no firm D call. V was pared by 2 bases and J by 2 bases, with 13 bases between. The CDR3 has 16 amino acids. CDR1 is SGHDT and CDR2 is YYEEEE in the germline V gene. The CDR3 bases are TGTGCCAGCAGCTTATCGTCCCAGACAAACACCGGGGAGCTGTTTTTT. Translated: CASSLSSQTNTGELFF.

The V and J genes are TRBV5-1 and TRBJ2-6; D ambiguous. This CDR3 contains 14 residues. Germline-derived CDR1 and CDR2 are SGHRS and YFSETQ. The V gene lost 7 bases and the J gene lost 0 bases, with 8 bases spanning the gap. The DNA for the CDR3 is TGCGCCAGCCTAGAAACCTCTGGGGCCAACGTCCTGACTTTC. This gives the protein CASLETSGANVLTF.

This clone was seen once. CDR3 region: CASSDGQGAGSGELFF. The CDR3 nucleotides read TGTGCCAGCAGTGACGGGCAGGGGGCAGGGTCCGGGGAGCTGTTTTTT. The gene calls are TRBV2 and TRBJ2-2, with 8 bases lining up with TRBD1. Germline V gene data show CDR1 as SNHLY and CDR2 as FYNNEI. V was clipped by 3 bases and J by 6 bases; unmatched bases: 9. The CDR3 contains 16 residues.

Remarks on this clone: The sample carries other DNA sequences with the same CDR3. The chain joins TRBV7-3 to TRBJ2-1; maybe TRBD2 (5 bases). The CDR3 spans 15 residues. The V gene lost 3 bases and the J gene lost 5 bases, with 14 bases spanning the gap. Per the germline V gene, CDR1 is SGHTA and CDR2 is FQGTGA. The CDR3 coding sequence is TGTGCCAGCAGCTTTTCAGGAGGCCGCGACAATGAGCAGTTCTTC. Protein sequence: CASSFSGGRDNEQFF.

The chain uses TRBV18 and TRBJ2-1; TRBD1 agrees at 8 bases. CDR1 and CDR2 from the germline V gene are KGHSH and LQKENI. This CDR3 comprises 13 residues. The V and J ends lost 2 bases and 10 bases, in that order; junction bases with no gene match: 4. CDR3 sequence: CASSPGQGREQFF. The CDR3 DNA follows: TGTGCCAGCTCACCAGGACAGGGCAGGGAGCAGTTCTTC.

The chain uses TRBV5-4 and TRBJ2-7, with TRBD1 as a possible D gene (6 bases). Germline V gene sequence: CDR1 SGHNT, CDR2 YYREEE (reference sequence). This CDR3 has 12 amino acids. The V gene lost 2 bases and the J gene lost 4 bases, with 7 bases spanning the gap. The CDR3 DNA is TGTGCCAGCAGCTTCACAGGGTACGAGCAGTACTTC. Its protein is CASSFTGYEQYF.

The chain carries TRBV4-1 and TRBJ2-5; TRBD1 agrees at 11 bases. Germline values: CDR1 MGHRA, CDR2 YSYEKL. The CDR3 is 19 residues long. J was trimmed by 4 bases and V by 1 base; bases with no gene match: 14. CDR3 loop: CASSQVPGTGGPHRETQYF. CDR3 bases: TGCGCCAGCAGCCAAGTCCCCGGGACAGGGGGTCCCCACCGAGAGACCCAGTACTTC.

The V call is TRBV11-2, the J call TRBJ1-1; 7 positions agree with TRBD1. The CDR3 loop spans 15 amino acids. V lost 2 bases, J lost 13 bases, and 16 bases stayed unmatched. Per the germline V gene, CDR1 is SGHAT and CDR2 is FQNNGV. The DNA for the CDR3 is TGTGCCAGCAGCTTATTGGGGGTAGACAGGGAGCGGGTTTTCTTT. Amino acids: CASSLLGVDRERVFF.

This rearrangement joins TRBV6-1 to TRBJ1-2; D call uncertain. V lost 10 bases and J lost 3, with 15 bases in between. The CDR3 is made up of 13 amino acids. Germline CDR1 MNHNS, CDR2 SASEGT. CDR3 in amino acids: CATRTPSHYGYTF. CDR3 nucleotide sequence: TGTGCCACCCGAACACCCTCTCACTATGGCTACACCTTC.

The rearrangement uses TRBV7-2 and TRBJ2-1; 9 bases match TRBD2. This CDR3 has 14 residues. Germline CDR1 reads SGHTA; CDR2 reads FQGNSA. V shed 1 base, J shed 15 bases, and the junction held 10 bases outside the gene matches. The CDR3 coding sequence is TGTGCCAGCAGCTTAGAGTTGCGGGAGGGAGGGCGGTTCTTC. Amino acid sequence: CASSLELREGGRFF.

The V call is TRBV9, the J call TRBJ2-3, with 13 bases matching TRBD2. Germline V gene data show CDR1 as SGDLS and CDR2 as YYNGEE. The CDR3 runs 16 residues. J lost 5 bases, V lost 4 bases, and 7 bases had no gene match. CDR3 coding DNA: TGTGCCAGCAGCCCTCGGACTAGCGGGGGTGGAGATACGCAGTATTTT. Translating gives CASSPRTSGGGDTQYF.

V is TRBV10-3 and J is TRBJ1-5; 10 bases fit TRBD1. The germline V gene encodes CDR1 ENHRY and CDR2 SYGVKD. V shed 4 bases, J shed 2 bases, and the junction held 8 bases outside the gene matches. The CDR3 is made up of 17 amino acids. This CDR3 is CAISGGQGGTGNQPQHF. Written as DNA, the CDR3 is TGTGCCATCAGTGGCGGACAGGGGGGTACGGGCAATCAGCCCCAGCATTTT.

The V gene is TRBV10-3, the J gene TRBJ1-2; 7 nucleotides agree with TRBD1. The CDR3 consists of 12 residues. The junction had 7 bases not matched to a gene; V was cut back by 10 bases and J by 5 bases. CDR1 and CDR2 from the germline V gene are ENHRY and SYGVKD. CDR3 loop: CATRDREYGYTF. The CDR3 coding sequence is TGTGCCACCAGAGACAGGGAGTATGGCTACACCTTC.

The V call is TRBV9, the J call TRBJ2-1; 9 positions match TRBD1. Germline assignment: CDR1 SGDLS and CDR2 YYNGEE. CDR3 length: 15 amino acids. Germline trimming cut 0 bases from V and 8 bases from J; bases unmatched to any gene: 6. As DNA, the CDR3 is TGTGCCAGCAGCGTAGGGGACAGGGAGGGATATGAGCAGTTCTTC. Its protein product is CASSVGDREGYEQFF.

In regard to this clone: A read error may produce the germline difference seen at one junction end. The V call is TRBV6-5, the J call TRBJ2-7; 10 nucleotides match TRBD1. The CDR3 loop spans 16 amino acids. The germline V gene encodes CDR1 MNHEY and CDR2 SVGAGI. This CDR3 reads CASSYSPDRGTYEQYF. In nucleotides, the CDR3 is TGTGCCAGCAGCTACTCCCCGGACAGGGGGACCTACGAGCAGTACTTC.

This clone is a singleton in its sample. The chain employs TRBV19 and TRBJ1-1; 7 nucleotides line up with TRBD1. J gave up 5 bases and V 7 bases, and 7 bases lay outside the gene matches. The CDR3 extends over 13 amino acids. Germline V gives CDR1 LNHDA, CDR2 SQIVND (reference sequence). The CDR3 here is CASTPNRGTEAFF. Written as DNA, the CDR3 is TGTGCCAGTACCCCCAACAGGGGAACTGAAGCTTTCTTT.

The CDR3 loop reads CASSLASNQPQHF. CDR3 DNA: TGTGCCAGCAGCTTAGCAAGCAATCAGCCCCAGCATTTT. The chain carries TRBV11-2 and TRBJ1-5; no reliable D call. V dropped 1 base and J dropped 1 base, with 2 bases sitting between them. The CDR3 is 13 amino acids. The germline CDR1 and CDR2 sequences are SGHAT and FQNNGV.

The rearrangement links TRBV4-1 to TRBJ2-5, with 9 bases identical to TRBD2. The trim removed 5 bases at V and 3 bases at J, leaving 13 bases unmatched. Germline CDR1 reads MGHRA; CDR2 reads YSYEKL. CDR3 length equals 17 residues. DNA for the CDR3: TGCGCCAGCAGCGCGGCCCAGTTAGCGGGAGCCAAAGAGACCCAGTACTTC. It encodes CASSAAQLAGAKETQYF.

The chain couples TRBV7-9 to TRBJ2-7; 9 nucleotides match TRBD1. The CDR3 has 14 residues. The V segment lost 10 bases and the J segment 3 bases; nucleotides outside the gene matches: 10. Per the germline V gene, CDR1 is SEHNR and CDR2 is FQNEAQ (reference sequence). The CDR3 DNA reads as TGTGCCACCTCGGGACAGGGTTCCAGCTACGAGCAGTACTTC. Translated, it gives CATSGQGSSYEQYF.

The genes are TRBV5-1 and TRBJ2-1; 14 bases align to TRBD2. CDR1 SGHRS and CDR2 YFSETQ come from the germline V gene. Trimming at V came to 6 bases and at J to 8 bases, leaving 10 bases not matched to a gene. The CDR3 is 16 residues long. CDR3 sequence reads: CASTARTSGRYDEQFF. The DNA for the CDR3 is TGCGCCAGCACCGCTCGGACTAGCGGGAGGTATGATGAGCAGTTCTTC.

J is TRBJ2-7 and V is TRBV19, with D perhaps TRBD2 (5 bases). V was pared by 4 bases and J by 0 bases, with 13 bases between. The CDR3 has 15 amino acids. Per germline, CDR1 LNHDA and CDR2 SQIVND (reference sequence). The CDR3 bases are TGTGCCAGTAGTACAGAGGGCGATAGCTCCTACGAGCAGTACTTC. This encodes CASSTEGDSSYEQYF.

The rearrangement links TRBV7-6 to TRBJ2-1; D is perhaps TRBD1 (5 bases). Germline V gives CDR1 SGHVS, CDR2 FNYEAQ. V lost 2 bases and J 0 bases, leaving 11 bases between the germline ends. This CDR3 contains 16 residues. The CDR3 is CASSLNGASSYNEQFF. CDR3 coding DNA: TGTGCCAGCAGCTTAAATGGGGCGAGCTCCTACAATGAGCAGTTCTTC.

V gene TRBV7-9 combines with J gene TRBJ1-1; D is undetermined. Per the germline V gene, CDR1 is SEHNR and CDR2 is FQNEAQ (reference sequence). Trimming removed 5 bases at V and 4 bases at J, with 8 bases between. The CDR3 totals 12 residues. CDR3 in amino acids: CASSQVGTEAFF. The CDR3 coding sequence is TGTGCCAGCAGCCAAGTCGGCACTGAAGCTTTCTTT.

The genes are TRBV25-1 and TRBJ2-3; possibly TRBD1 for D (6 bases). The V gene's germline CDR1 is MGHDK and CDR2 SYGVNS. CDR3 length equals 13 residues. Trimming took off 9 bases at V and 5 bases at J, with 15 bases between the two ends. The CDR3 spells CASSNQQGDTQYF. The CDR3, as DNA: TGTGCCAGTAGTAACCAACAGGGAGATACGCAGTATTTT.